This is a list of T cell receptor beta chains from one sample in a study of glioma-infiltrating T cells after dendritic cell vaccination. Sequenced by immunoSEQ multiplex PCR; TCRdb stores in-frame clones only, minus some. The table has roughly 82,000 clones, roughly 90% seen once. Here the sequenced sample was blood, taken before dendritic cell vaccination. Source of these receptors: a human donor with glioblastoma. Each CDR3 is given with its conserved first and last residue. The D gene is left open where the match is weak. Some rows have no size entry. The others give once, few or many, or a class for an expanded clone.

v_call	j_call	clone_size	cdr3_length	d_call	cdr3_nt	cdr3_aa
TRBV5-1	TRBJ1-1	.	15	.	TGCGCCAGCAGCTTGGATGTAGGACACTCGGCGAGGGCTTTCTTT	CASSLDVGHSARAFF
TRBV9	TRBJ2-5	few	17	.	TGTGCCAGCAGCCCGGCCGAGGGGGAGGGTTCGCGGGAGACCCAGTACTTC	CASSPAEGEGSRETQYF
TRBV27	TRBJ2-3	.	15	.	TGTGCCAGCAGTTCGGTGGGAGTAATAGGAGATACGCAGTATTTT	CASSSVGVIGDTQYF
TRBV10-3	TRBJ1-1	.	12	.	TGTGCCATCAGCGCTGGGGGCTCTGAAGCTTTCTTT	CAISAGGSEAFF
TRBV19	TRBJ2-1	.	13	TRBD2	TGTGCCAGCGGAGCGGGACTACTCAATGAGCAGTTCTTC	CASGAGLLNEQFF
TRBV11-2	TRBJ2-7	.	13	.	TGTGCCAGCAGACCGGACAACCTCTACGAGCAGTACTTC	CASRPDNLYEQYF
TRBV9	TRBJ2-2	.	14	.	TGTGCCAGCAGCGATGGGCAGACCACCGGGGAGCTGTTTTTT	CASSDGQTTGELFF
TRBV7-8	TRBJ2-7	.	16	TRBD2	TGTGCCAGCAGCTTAGTGCCTAGCGGGGTCTTATACGAGCAGTACTTC	CASSLVPSGVLYEQYF
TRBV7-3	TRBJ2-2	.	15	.	TGTGCCAGCAGCTTAAGCGGTAAAGGCACCGGGGAGCTGTTTTTT	CASSLSGKGTGELFF
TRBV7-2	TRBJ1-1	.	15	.	TGTGCCAGCAGCTTATTGGGTCAGGTGAACACTGAAGCTTTCTTT	CASSLLGQVNTEAFF
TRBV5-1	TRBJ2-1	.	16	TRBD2	TGCGCCAGCAGCTTGGCCGGGGGGTATTCCTACAATGAGCAGTTCTTC	CASSLAGGYSYNEQFF
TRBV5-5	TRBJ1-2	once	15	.	TGTGCCAGCAGCTTGGGAGCGGGAACCAACTATGGCTACACCTTC	CASSLGAGTNYGYTF
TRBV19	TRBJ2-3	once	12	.	TGTGCCAGTAGTATGCTAGCAGATACGCAGTATTTT	CASSMLADTQYF
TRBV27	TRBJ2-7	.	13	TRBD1	TGTGCCAGCAGTTGGGACAGGGAGGGCGAGCAGTACTTC	CASSWDREGEQYF
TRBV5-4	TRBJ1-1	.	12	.	TGTGCCAGCAGTGCGGGGGCCACTGAAGCTTTCTTT	CASSAGATEAFF